This T cell receptor (beta chain) comes out of a study of technical replicates of blood from a handful of donors. Using immunoSEQ multiplex PCR, the repertoire was profiled, and TCRdb retains in-frame clones only, with some absent. Among approximately 81,000 clones listed, about 96% were seen once. This clone appeared once. The sequence derives from a human donor in good health. Input material: T cells isolated from PBMCs.

The CDR3 region has the DNA TGTGCCAGCAGCACTTTCAGGGGGGATGAGCAGTTCTTC. Encoded protein: CASSTFRGDEQFF. The V and J genes are TRBV6-5 and TRBJ2-1, with D possibly TRBD1 on 7 matching bases. Germline CDR1 is MNHEY and CDR2 is SVGAGI. The ends were cut back, 6 bases at V and 8 bases at J, with 14 bases in the middle. The CDR3 covers 13 residues.